This record concerns one TCR beta chain sequence. Antigen: not known. For TCR beta, libraries came from quantitative 5'-RACE with molecular barcodes. TCRdb recomputed calls from the 5' RACE reads with MiXCR, one row per CDR3 protein. The table lists some 100,000 distinct CDR3 sequences, approximately 8.9% of them singletons. This sample is part of a study of CD8 T cells in ankylosing spondylitis. Findings of the study overall: A TCR beta motif of roughly 8 highly homologous variants appeared characteristic of ankylosing spondylitis blood. The authors reported significant enrichment of disease-linked clones in matched ankylosing spondylitis synovial fluid. CD8+ disease-linked clones were present at relatively low frequencies in blood.

The V gene's germline CDR1 is SNHLY and CDR2 FYNNEI. The CDR3 totals 15 residues. Losses at the gene ends were 2 bases for V and 7 bases for J; bases not matched to a gene: 4. This receptor was taken from a male donor with ankylosing spondylitis. Sequenced sample: blood, either unsorted or a sorted T cell fraction (not recorded which). V gene TRBV2 combines with J gene TRBJ1-6; 8 bases map to TRBD1. In nucleotides, the CDR3 is TGTGCCAGCAGTGAATATCAGGGGGCGAATTCACCCCTCCACTTT. The encoded protein is CASSEYQGANSPLHF.